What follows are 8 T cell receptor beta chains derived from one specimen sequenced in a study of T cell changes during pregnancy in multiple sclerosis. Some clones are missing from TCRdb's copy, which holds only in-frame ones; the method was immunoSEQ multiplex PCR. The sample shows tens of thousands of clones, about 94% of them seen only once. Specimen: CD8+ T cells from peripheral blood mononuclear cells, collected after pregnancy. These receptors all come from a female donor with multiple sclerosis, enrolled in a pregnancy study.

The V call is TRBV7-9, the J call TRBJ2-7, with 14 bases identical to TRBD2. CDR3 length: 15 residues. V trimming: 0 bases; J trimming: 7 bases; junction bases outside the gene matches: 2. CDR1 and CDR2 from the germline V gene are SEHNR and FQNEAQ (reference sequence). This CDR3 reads CASSLAGLAGDEQYF. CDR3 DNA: TGTGCCAGCAGCTTAGCGGGACTAGCGGGAGATGAGCAGTACTTC.

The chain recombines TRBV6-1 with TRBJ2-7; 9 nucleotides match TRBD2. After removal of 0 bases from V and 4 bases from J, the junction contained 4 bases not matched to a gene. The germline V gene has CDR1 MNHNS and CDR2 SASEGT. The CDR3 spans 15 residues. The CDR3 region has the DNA TGTGCCAGCAGTGAAGCCCAAGGACTAGCGTACGAGCAGTACTTC. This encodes CASSEAQGLAYEQYF.

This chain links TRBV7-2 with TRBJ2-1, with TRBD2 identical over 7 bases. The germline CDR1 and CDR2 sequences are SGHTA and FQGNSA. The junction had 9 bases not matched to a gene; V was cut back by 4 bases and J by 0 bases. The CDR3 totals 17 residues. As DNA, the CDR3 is TGTGCCAGCAGCTGGGTTGTGGGGGGGGACTCCTACAATGAGCAGTTCTTC. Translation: CASSWVVGGDSYNEQFF.

The CDR3 DNA reads TGTGCCACCAGCCCTGTAGGGGGACGCCGCTCCTACGAGCAGTACTTC. It yields the protein CATSPVGGRRSYEQYF. The chain recombines TRBV15 with TRBJ2-7, with D perhaps TRBD1 (6 bases). Germline values: CDR1 LNHNV, CDR2 YYDKDF (reference sequence). V lost 5 bases and J lost 0, with 17 bases in between. The CDR3 runs to 16 residues.

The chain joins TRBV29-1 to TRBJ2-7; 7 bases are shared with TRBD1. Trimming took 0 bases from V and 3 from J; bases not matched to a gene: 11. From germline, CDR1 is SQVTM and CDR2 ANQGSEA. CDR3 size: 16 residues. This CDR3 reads CSVEDPDRRQGYEQYF. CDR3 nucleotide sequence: TGCAGCGTTGAAGATCCCGATAGGAGACAGGGCTACGAGCAGTACTTC.

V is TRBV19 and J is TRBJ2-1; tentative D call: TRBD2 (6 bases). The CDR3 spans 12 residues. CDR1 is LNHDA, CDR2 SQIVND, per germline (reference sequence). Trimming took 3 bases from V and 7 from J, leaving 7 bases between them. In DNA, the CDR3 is TGTGCCAGTAGTATGGGGGGTAATGAGCAGTTCTTC. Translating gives CASSMGGNEQFF.

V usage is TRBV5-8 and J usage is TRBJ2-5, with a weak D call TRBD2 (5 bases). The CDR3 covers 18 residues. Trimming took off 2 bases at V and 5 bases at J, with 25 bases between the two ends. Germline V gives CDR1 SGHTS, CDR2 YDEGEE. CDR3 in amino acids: CASSLQRTFGSGSETQYF. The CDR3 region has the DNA TGTGCCAGCAGCTTACAGCGTACTTTTGGTTCTGGGAGTGAGACCCAGTACTTC.

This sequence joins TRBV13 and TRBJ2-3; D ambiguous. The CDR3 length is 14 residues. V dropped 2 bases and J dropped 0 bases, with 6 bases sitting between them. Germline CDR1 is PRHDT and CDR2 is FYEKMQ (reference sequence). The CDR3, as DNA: TGTGCCAGCAGCTTACCTATTAGCACAGATACGCAGTATTTT. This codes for CASSLPISTDTQYF. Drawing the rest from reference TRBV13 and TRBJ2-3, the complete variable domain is AAGVIQSPRHLIKEKRETATLKCYPIPRHDTVYWYQQGPGQDPQFLISFYEKMQSDKGSIPDRFSAQQFSDYHSELNMSSLELGDSALYFCASSLPISTDTQYFGPGTRLTVL.